This paragraph covers one T cell receptor (beta chain) sequence. Its target is not known. Assay: immunoSEQ multiplex PCR; the TCRdb copy retains only in-frame clones and omits some. The sample lists about 120,000 clones, just over 90% occurring once. This entry belongs to a study of T cell responses to AZD1222 COVID-19 vaccine. Study results and caveats: Baseline serology detected seropositivity in only a handful of AZD1222 recipients. Per reports, nearly half of all spike-specific TCRs target regions that are unmutated in variants.

V lost 6 bases, J lost 3 bases, and 15 bases lay in between. The CDR3 totals 14 residues. In germline, CDR1 is MNHEY, CDR2 SVGAGI. The rearrangement uses TRBV6-5 and TRBJ2-7; D not resolved. The sequence was collected from an adult in good health. Source: peripheral blood, taken on day 0 of AZD1222 vaccination. CDR3 nucleotide sequence: TGTGCCAGCAGCCCGGTTCTAGGGAACTACGAGCAGTACTTC. Its translation is CASSPVLGNYEQYF.